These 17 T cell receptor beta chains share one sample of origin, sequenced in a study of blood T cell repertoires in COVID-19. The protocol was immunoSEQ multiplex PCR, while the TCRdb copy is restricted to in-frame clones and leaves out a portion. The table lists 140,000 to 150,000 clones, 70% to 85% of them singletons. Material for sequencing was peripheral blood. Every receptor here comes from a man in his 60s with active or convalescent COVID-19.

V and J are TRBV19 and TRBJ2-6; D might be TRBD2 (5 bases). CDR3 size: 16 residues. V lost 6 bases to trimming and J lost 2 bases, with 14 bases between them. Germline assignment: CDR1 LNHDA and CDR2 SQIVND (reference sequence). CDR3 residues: CASRRAVGAGANVLTF. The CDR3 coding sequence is TGTGCCAGTAGGAGGGCCGTTGGAGCTGGGGCCAACGTCCTGACTTTC.

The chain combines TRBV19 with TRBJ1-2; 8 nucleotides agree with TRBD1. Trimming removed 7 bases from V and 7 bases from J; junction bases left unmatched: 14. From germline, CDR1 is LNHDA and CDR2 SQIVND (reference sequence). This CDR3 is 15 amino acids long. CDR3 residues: CASNSPGGLLGGYTF. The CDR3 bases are TGTGCCAGTAACTCCCCAGGGGGCCTCTTGGGTGGCTACACCTTC.

The CDR3 coding sequence is TGTGCCAGCAGTTTCTCGGGACACTTGAACACTGAAGCTTTCTTT. Translated, it gives CASSFSGHLNTEAFF. This chain uses TRBV6-5 with TRBJ1-1; TRBD1 is a possible D gene (6 bases). Germline V CDR1 and CDR2: MNHEY, SVGAGI. Trimming stripped 4 bases from V and 0 bases from J, with 12 bases between. The CDR3 consists of 15 residues.

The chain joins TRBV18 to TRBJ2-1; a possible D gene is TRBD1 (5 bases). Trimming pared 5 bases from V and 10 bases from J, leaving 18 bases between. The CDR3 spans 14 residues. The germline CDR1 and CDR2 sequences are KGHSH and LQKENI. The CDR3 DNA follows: TGTGCCAGCTCATTAGACAGTGCCGGTCGCGAGCAGTTCTTC. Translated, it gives CASSLDSAGREQFF. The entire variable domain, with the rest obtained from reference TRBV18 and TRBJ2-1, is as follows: NAGVMQNPRHLVRRRGQEARLRCSPMKGHSHVYWYRQLPEEGLKFMVYLQKENIIDESGMPKERFSAEFPKEGPSILRIQQVVRGDSAAYFCASSLDSAGREQFFGPGTRLTVL.

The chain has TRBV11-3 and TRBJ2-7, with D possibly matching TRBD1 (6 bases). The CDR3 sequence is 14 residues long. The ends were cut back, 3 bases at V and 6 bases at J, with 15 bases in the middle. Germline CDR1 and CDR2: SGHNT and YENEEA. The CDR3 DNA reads TGTGCCAGCAGCTTTAGACAGGTGTTCTCCGAGCAGTACTTC. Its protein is CASSFRQVFSEQYF.

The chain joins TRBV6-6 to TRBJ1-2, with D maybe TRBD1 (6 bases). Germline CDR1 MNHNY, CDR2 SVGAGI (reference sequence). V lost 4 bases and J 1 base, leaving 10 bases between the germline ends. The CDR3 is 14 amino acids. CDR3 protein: CASSFLQGNYGYTF. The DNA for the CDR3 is TGTGCCAGCAGTTTCCTACAGGGTAACTATGGCTACACCTTC.

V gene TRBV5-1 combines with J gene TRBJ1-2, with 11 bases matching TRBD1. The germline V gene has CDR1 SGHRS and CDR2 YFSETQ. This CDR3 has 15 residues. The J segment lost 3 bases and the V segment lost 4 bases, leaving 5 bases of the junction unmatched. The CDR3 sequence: CASSPGQGAYYGYTF. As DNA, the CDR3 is TGCGCCAGCAGCCCAGGACAGGGGGCATACTATGGCTACACCTTC.

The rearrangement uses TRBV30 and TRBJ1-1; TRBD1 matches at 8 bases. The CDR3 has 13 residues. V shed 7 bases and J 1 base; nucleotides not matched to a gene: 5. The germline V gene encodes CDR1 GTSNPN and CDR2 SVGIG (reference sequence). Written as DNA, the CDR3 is TGTGCCTCCAGCAGGGGGCCGAACACTGAAGCTTTCTTT. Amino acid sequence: CASSRGPNTEAFF.

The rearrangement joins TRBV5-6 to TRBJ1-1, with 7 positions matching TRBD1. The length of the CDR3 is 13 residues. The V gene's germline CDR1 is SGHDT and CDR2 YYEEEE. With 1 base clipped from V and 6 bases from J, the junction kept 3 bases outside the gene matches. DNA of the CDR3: TGTGCCAGCAGCTTGTCCGGGACAGCTGAAGCTTTCTTT. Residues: CASSLSGTAEAFF.

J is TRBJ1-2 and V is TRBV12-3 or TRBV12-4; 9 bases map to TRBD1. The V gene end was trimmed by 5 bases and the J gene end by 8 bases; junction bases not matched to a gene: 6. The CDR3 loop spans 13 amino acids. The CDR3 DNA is TGTGCCAGCAGTGAACGGACAGGGGACGGCTACACCTTC. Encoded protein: CASSERTGDGYTF.

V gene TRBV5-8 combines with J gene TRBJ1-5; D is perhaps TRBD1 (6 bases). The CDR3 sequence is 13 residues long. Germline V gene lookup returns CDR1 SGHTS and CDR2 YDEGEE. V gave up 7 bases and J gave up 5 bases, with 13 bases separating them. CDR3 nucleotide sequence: TGTGCCAGCGGACTAGGGGGGGATCAGCCCCAGCATTTT. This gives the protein CASGLGGDQPQHF.

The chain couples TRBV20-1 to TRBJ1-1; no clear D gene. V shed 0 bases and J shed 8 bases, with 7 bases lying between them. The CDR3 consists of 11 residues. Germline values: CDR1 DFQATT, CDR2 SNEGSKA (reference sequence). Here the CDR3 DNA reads TGCAGTGCTAGAGACGCAGGCGAAGCTTTCTTT. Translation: CSARDAGEAFF.

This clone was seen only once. CDR3 sequence: CSASGREGINQPQHF. CDR3 coding DNA: TGCAGTGCTAGTGGCCGGGAAGGAATCAATCAGCCCCAGCATTTT. V and J are TRBV20-1 and TRBJ1-5; D uncertain. The germline V gene has CDR1 DFQATT and CDR2 SNEGSKA (reference sequence). Trimming stripped 3 bases from V and 3 bases from J, with 15 bases between. The CDR3 spans 15 residues.

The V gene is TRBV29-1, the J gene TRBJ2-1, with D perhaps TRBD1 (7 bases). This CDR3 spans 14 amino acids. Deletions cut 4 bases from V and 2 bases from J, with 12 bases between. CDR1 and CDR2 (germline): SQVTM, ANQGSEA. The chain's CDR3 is CSVGPGGTYNEQFF. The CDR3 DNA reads TGCAGCGTTGGGCCAGGGGGGACCTACAATGAGCAGTTCTTC.

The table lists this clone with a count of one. The chain's CDR3 is CASSQRTAYNSPLHF. The CDR3 bases are TGTGCCAGCAGCCAGAGGACAGCATATAATTCACCCCTCCACTTT. This rearrangement joins TRBV14 to TRBJ1-6; tentatively, D is TRBD1 (6 bases). Trimming removed 3 bases from V and 4 bases from J, with 10 bases in between. CDR1 and CDR2 from the germline V gene are SGHDN and FVKESK. This CDR3 region has 15 residues.

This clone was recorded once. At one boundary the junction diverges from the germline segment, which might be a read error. CDR3 sequence reads: CASCQGGDWGGGGNQPQHF. CDR3 DNA: TGTGCCAGCTGCCAAGGCGGGGACTGGGGCGGGGGGGGCAATCAGCCCCAGCATTTT. The chain recombines TRBV3-1 (or the pseudogene TRBV3-2) with TRBJ1-5, with D possibly TRBD1 on 5 matching bases. This CDR3 comprises 19 residues. Germline V gene data show CDR1 as LGHDT and CDR2 as YNNKEL (reference sequence).

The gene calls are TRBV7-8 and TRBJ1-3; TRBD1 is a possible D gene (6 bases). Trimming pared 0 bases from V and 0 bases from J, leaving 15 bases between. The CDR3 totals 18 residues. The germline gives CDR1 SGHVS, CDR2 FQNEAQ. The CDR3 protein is CASSLAPLDRRSGNTIYF. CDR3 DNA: TGTGCCAGCAGCTTAGCGCCCTTGGACAGACGCTCTGGAAACACCATATATTTT.